These 18 T cell receptor beta chains came from one sample sequenced in a study of T cell responses to AZD1222 COVID-19 vaccine. Assay used: immunoSEQ multiplex PCR; TCRdb lists only in-frame clones, some missing. The sample carries approximately 110,000 clones, 88% recorded once. The sample consisted of peripheral blood, taken on day 0 of AZD1222 vaccination. Receptor source: an adult in good health.

The gene calls are TRBV7-8 and TRBJ2-5; 9 nucleotides line up with TRBD1. From germline, CDR1 is SGHVS and CDR2 FQNEAQ. The CDR3 is made up of 15 amino acids. V trimming: 5 bases; J trimming: 2 bases; junction bases outside the gene matches: 6. The CDR3 DNA sequence: TGTGCCAGCAGCGTAACCGGGACAGGGCAAGAGACCCAGTACTTC. It yields the protein CASSVTGTGQETQYF.

This chain joins TRBV4-3 and TRBJ1-6; D gene uncertain. The CDR3 length is 13 residues. With 0 bases removed from V and 6 bases from J, the gap between germline ends came to 3 bases. The germline V gene encodes CDR1 LGHNA and CDR2 YSLEER. The chain's CDR3 is CASSQESNSPLHF. The DNA of the CDR3 is TGCGCCAGCAGCCAAGAATCTAATTCACCCCTCCACTTT.

This clone was seen more than once but under ten times. The chain carries TRBV25-1 and TRBJ1-5; TRBD1 matches at 7 bases. From germline, CDR1 is MGHDK and CDR2 SYGVNS. The V and J ends lost 7 bases and 0 bases, in that order; junction bases with no gene match: 12. The length of the CDR3 is 17 residues. The CDR3: CASITGEGHYSNQPQHF. CDR3 nucleotides: TGTGCCAGCATTACAGGGGAGGGCCATTATAGCAATCAGCCCCAGCATTTT.

CDR3 loop: CASSQNPGLAGGTDTQYF. CDR3 in DNA: TGCGCCAGCAGCCAAAATCCGGGACTAGCGGGGGGAACAGATACGCAGTATTTT. The V call is TRBV4-3, the J call TRBJ2-3; 15 nucleotides match TRBD2. The V gene end was trimmed by 2 bases and the J gene end by 3 bases; junction bases not matched to a gene: 6. The CDR3 is 18 amino acids. Germline V CDR1 and CDR2: LGHNA, YSLEER.

The rearrangement joins TRBV6-1 to TRBJ1-2; 7 bases line up with TRBD1. Germline loops: CDR1 MNHNS, CDR2 SASEGT. The CDR3 is 13 amino acids. Germline trimming cut 2 bases from V and 6 bases from J; bases unmatched to any gene: 3. CDR3 nucleotides: TGTGCCAGCAGTGAAACGACAGGGAATGGCTACACCTTC. Protein product: CASSETTGNGYTF.

V and J are TRBV4-3 and TRBJ2-1, with 11 nucleotides matching TRBD2. The CDR3 spans 20 residues. Germline values: CDR1 LGHNA, CDR2 YSLEER. With V trimmed by 4 bases and J by 1 base, 15 bases remained unmatched. CDR3 bases: TGCGCCAGCAGCCCTTCGGGGGAGCCTGGGACTAGCGGATCCTACAATGAGCAGTTCTTC. It codes for CASSPSGEPGTSGSYNEQFF.

DNA for the CDR3: TGTGCCAGCAGCTTTATATTCTGGACTAGCGGGAACACCGGGGAGCTGTTTTTT. Encoded protein: CASSFIFWTSGNTGELFF. The chain links TRBV7-9 to TRBJ2-2; 10 bases match TRBD2. With 3 bases clipped from V and 1 base from J, the junction kept 8 bases outside the gene matches. The germline V gene has CDR1 SEHNR and CDR2 FQNEAQ (reference sequence). This CDR3 comprises 18 residues.

This chain links TRBV7-2 with TRBJ2-3; D call uncertain. The CDR3 totals 14 residues. The germline gives CDR1 SGHTA, CDR2 FQGNSA. Between the trimmed V and J ends, which lost 3 bases and 4 bases, there was a span of 11 bases. The CDR3 loop is CASSLGRWADTQYF. Here the CDR3 DNA reads TGTGCCAGCAGCTTGGGCAGGTGGGCAGATACGCAGTATTTT.

The chain employs TRBV4-3 and TRBJ2-3; no clear D. Trimming shortened V by 1 base and J by 5 bases, and 13 bases separated the two germline ends. Germline V CDR1 and CDR2: LGHNA, YSLEER. CDR3 size: 15 residues. Here the CDR3 reads CASSQGGPERDTQYF. CDR3 coding DNA: TGCGCCAGCAGCCAAGGGGGTCCTGAGAGAGATACGCAGTATTTT.

V usage is TRBV7-8 and J usage is TRBJ2-1; TRBD2 matches at 8 bases. This CDR3 spans 14 amino acids. Germline lookup yields CDR1 SGHVS and CDR2 FQNEAQ. Trimming took 5 bases from V and 8 from J; bases not matched to a gene: 8. DNA for the CDR3: TGTGCCAGCAGCCTCAGCGGGAGTCGGGATGAGCAGTTCTTC. Its protein product is CASSLSGSRDEQFF.

This CDR3 reads CASSQDPSGRGDEQFF. Here the CDR3 DNA reads TGCGCCAGCAGCCAAGATCCTAGCGGGAGGGGCGATGAGCAGTTCTTC. The chain recombines TRBV4-1 with TRBJ2-1; 12 bases fit TRBD2. Looked up from germline, CDR1 is MGHRA and CDR2 is YSYEKL. With 0 bases clipped from V and 8 bases from J, the junction kept 5 bases outside the gene matches. CDR3 length: 16 residues.

The chain is built from TRBV6-2 or TRBV6-3 and TRBJ1-1; D possibly corresponds to TRBD1 (5 bases). The length of the CDR3 is 14 residues. Germline V lookup: CDR1 MNHEY, CDR2 SVGEGT. Trimming took off 2 bases at V and 3 bases at J, with 10 bases between the two ends. In DNA form, the CDR3 reads TGTGCCAGCAGTTACGCGGGACGGTACACTGAAGCTTTCTTT. Translated, it gives CASSYAGRYTEAFF.

The CDR3 reads CASSTKQGAAYEQYF. Written as DNA, the CDR3 is TGTGCCAGCAGCACTAAACAGGGGGCAGCCTACGAGCAGTACTTC. The V and J genes are TRBV7-2 and TRBJ2-7; 9 bases map to TRBD1. Looked up from germline, CDR1 is SGHTA and CDR2 is FQGNSA. J lost 2 bases, V lost 5 bases, and 7 bases had no gene match. CDR3 size: 15 residues.

V is TRBV12-3 or TRBV12-4 and J is TRBJ1-2, with D unclear. Trimming stripped 8 bases from V and 1 base from J, with 5 bases between. The CDR3 is made up of 11 amino acids. The CDR3 loop reads CASSDNYGYTF. CDR3 in DNA: TGTGCCAGCTCGGATAACTATGGCTACACCTTC.

This chain links TRBV24-1 with TRBJ2-2; 9 bases are shared with TRBD1. Germline V gene data show CDR1 as KGHDR and CDR2 as SFDVKD. The CDR3 runs 16 residues. Unmatched junction bases numbered 5, after V lost 3 bases and J lost 4 bases. DNA for the CDR3: TGTGCCACCAGTGATCGGGACAGGGTCTTCACCGGGGAGCTGTTTTTT. This sequence encodes CATSDRDRVFTGELFF.

The chain recombines TRBV27 with TRBJ1-5; TRBD1 agrees at 9 bases. The CDR3 runs to 13 residues. Germline CDR1 and CDR2: MNHEY and SMNVEV (reference sequence). With 7 bases clipped from V and 7 bases from J, the junction kept 5 bases outside the gene matches. This CDR3 reads CASKGTGRQPQHF. CDR3 DNA: TGTGCCAGCAAAGGGACAGGGCGACAGCCCCAGCATTTT.

The chain employs TRBV10-3 and TRBJ2-7; D call uncertain. Germline values: CDR1 ENHRY, CDR2 SYGVKD. Trimming removed 5 bases from V and 3 bases from J, with 11 bases in between. The CDR3 consists of 13 residues. The CDR3 protein is CAISPGPLYEQYF. Written as DNA, the CDR3 is TGTGCCATCAGTCCGGGTCCCCTCTACGAGCAGTACTTC.

The rearrangement joins TRBV5-4 to TRBJ2-3, with TRBD1 matching 7 bases. The CDR3 is 13 amino acids. The J segment lost 5 bases and the V segment lost 3 bases, leaving 3 bases of the junction unmatched. CDR1 is SGHNT, CDR2 YYREEE, per germline (reference sequence). The CDR3: CASSSNRGDTQYF. As DNA, the CDR3 is TGTGCCAGCAGCTCCAACAGGGGAGATACGCAGTATTTT.